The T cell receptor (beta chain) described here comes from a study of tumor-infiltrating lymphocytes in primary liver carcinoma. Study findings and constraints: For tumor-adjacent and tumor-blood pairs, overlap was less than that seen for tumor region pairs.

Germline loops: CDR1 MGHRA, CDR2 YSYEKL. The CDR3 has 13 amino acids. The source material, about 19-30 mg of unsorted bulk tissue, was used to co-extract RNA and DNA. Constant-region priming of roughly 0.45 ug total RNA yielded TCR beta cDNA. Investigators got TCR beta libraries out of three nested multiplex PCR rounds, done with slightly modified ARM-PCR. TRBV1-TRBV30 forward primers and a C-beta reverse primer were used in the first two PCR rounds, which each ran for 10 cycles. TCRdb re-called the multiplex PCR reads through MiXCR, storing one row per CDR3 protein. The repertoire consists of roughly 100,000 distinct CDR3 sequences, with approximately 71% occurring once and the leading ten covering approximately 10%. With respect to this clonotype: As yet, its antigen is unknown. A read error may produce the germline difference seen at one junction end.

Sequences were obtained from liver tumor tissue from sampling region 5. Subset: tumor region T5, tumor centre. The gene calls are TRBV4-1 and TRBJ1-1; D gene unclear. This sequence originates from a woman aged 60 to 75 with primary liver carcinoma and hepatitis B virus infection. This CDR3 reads CASSQLPLVRALF. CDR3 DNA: TGCGCCAGCAGCCAACTTCCGTTGGTTCGTGCTCTCTTT.